This TCR beta chain was profiled in a study of blood T cell repertoires in COVID-19. Study overall: There were acute and convalescent COVID-19 samples, and they came from the United States, Italy and Spain. From T cells, B-cell-depleted T cells, or PBMCs came the material, which was cDNA or gDNA.

Clones were sequenced by immunoSEQ multiplex PCR, and TCRdb holds only the in-frame ones, with some missing. The data show more than 150,000 clones, about nine tenths seen once. CDR3 length: 12 amino acids. V was pared by 5 bases and J by 6 bases, with 8 bases between. CDR1 is SGHTA, CDR2 FQGTGA, per germline. In Cohort 3, a recovered donor had either two negative PCRs, clearance, or symptom resolution. V gene TRBV7-3 combines with J gene TRBJ2-1; possibly TRBD1 for D (5 bases). The receptor's source is a woman aged 30 to 39 who had recovered from COVID-19. Sequenced material: PBMCs or T cells enriched from blood (not recorded which). CDR3 amino acids: CASSLDSNEQFF. DNA for the CDR3: TGTGCCAGCAGCCTCGACAGCAATGAGCAGTTCTTC.